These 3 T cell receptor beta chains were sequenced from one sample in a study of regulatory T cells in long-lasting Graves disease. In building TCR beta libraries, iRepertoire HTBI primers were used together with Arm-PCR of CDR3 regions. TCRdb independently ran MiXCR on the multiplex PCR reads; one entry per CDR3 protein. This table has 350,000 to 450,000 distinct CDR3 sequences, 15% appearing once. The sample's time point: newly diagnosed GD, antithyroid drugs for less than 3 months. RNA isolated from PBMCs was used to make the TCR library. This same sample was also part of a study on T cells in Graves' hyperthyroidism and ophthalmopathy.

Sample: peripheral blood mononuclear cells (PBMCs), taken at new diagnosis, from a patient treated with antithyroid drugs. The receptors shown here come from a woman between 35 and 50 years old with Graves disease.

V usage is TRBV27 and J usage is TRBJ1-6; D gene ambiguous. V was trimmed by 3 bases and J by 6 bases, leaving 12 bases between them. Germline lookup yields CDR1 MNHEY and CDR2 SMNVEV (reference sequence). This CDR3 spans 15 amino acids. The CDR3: CASSFLLQSNSPLHF. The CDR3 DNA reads TGTGCCAGCAGTTTCTTATTACAGAGTAATTCACCCCTCCACTTT.

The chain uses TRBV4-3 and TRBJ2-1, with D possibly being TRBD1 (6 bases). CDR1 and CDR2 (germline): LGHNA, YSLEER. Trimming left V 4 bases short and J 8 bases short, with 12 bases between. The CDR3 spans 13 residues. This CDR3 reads CASSLDRWDEQFF. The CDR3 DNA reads TGCGCCAGCAGCCTAGACAGGTGGGATGAGCAGTTCTTC.

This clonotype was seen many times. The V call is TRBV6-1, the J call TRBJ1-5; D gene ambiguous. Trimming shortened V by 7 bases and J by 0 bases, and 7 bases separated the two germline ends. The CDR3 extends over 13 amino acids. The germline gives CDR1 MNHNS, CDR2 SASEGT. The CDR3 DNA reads TGTGCCAGCAACCACGATAGCAATCAGCCCCAGCATTTT. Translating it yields CASNHDSNQPQHF.